Shown below are 2 T cell receptor beta chains from a single sample sequenced in a study of T-cell reconstitution after alpha-beta-depleted transplantation in children. Unique molecular identifiers featured in how the TCRbeta library was prepared. TCRdb itself ran the PCR reads through MiXCR, one entry per CDR3 protein. Of some 78,000 distinct CDR3 sequences in the sample, less than 15% were seen once. The sample here was PBMCs, mostly from graft donor cells, taken 180 days after TCRalphabeta/CD19-depleted stem cell transplant. These receptors were collected from a male patient aged 2 to 10 who had a stem cell transplant for acute lymphoblastic leukemia, so the T cells may come from the graft donor.

This clonotype appeared many times. J is TRBJ1-5 and V is TRBV20-1, with a possible D match to TRBD1 (5 bases). Germline CDR1 is DFQATT and CDR2 is SNEGSKA (reference sequence). The CDR3 sequence is 14 residues long. V was cut by 1 base and J by 9 bases, with 16 bases left in between. CDR3 in DNA: TGCAGTGCTAGAGCACCGGGACCCTCGAGGCCCCAGCATTTT. Translating it yields CSARAPGPSRPQHF.

This clonotype showed up many times. The chain has TRBV15 and TRBJ2-5; 8 nucleotides agree with TRBD1. This CDR3 spans 15 amino acids. In germline, CDR1 is LNHNV, CDR2 YYDKDF (reference sequence). J gave up 2 bases and V 5 bases, and 7 bases lay outside the gene matches. CDR3 residues: CATSRRTGRQETQYF. CDR3 in DNA: TGTGCCACCAGCCGAAGGACAGGGCGTCAAGAGACCCAGTACTTC. Looking up the rest from reference TRBV15 and TRBJ2-5 gives the full variable domain: DAMVIQNPRYQVTQFGKPVTLSCSQTLNHNVMYWYQQKSSQAPKLLFHYYDKDFNNEADTPDNFQSRRPNTSFCFLDIRSPGLGDTAMYLCATSRRTGRQETQYFGPGTRLLVL.